Following are 18 T cell receptor beta chains from one sample sequenced in a study of shared clonotypes between healthy human individuals. Only in-frame clones appear in the TCRdb table, and some are missing; sequencing was by immunoSEQ multiplex PCR. The table lists roughly 700,000 clones, less than 95% of them singletons. The specimen was memory CD8+ T cells from PBMCs. Sample subset: CD45RO+ cells pooled with CCR7-negative TemRA cells. These receptors came from a man between 18 and 29 years old in good health. Some clones in this sample may be carry-over from other donors' samples.

V usage is TRBV4-3 and J usage is TRBJ1-1; 10 positions agree with TRBD1. V lost 5 bases, J lost 4 bases, and 4 bases stayed unmatched. Germline CDR1 and CDR2: LGHNA and YSLEER. The CDR3 runs to 14 residues. The CDR3 coding sequence is TGCGCCAGCAGCTATGGACAGGGGGTCACTGAAGCTTTCTTT. Residues: CASSYGQGVTEAFF.

Notes on this clone: This specimen includes other DNA sequences encoding the same CDR3. The chain joins TRBV9 to TRBJ1-1; TRBD1 might be the D (5 bases). This CDR3 spans 13 amino acids. Germline V lookup: CDR1 SGDLS, CDR2 YYNGEE. Trimming took 4 bases from V and 3 from J, leaving 10 bases between them. Here the CDR3 reads CASSTGGDTEAFF. The CDR3 region has the DNA TGTGCCAGCAGCACCGGGGGGGACACTGAAGCTTTCTTT. The full variable domain, completed using reference TRBV9 and TRBJ1-1, is DSGVTQTPKHLITATGQRVTLRCSPRSGDLSVYWYQQSLDQGLQFLIQYYNGEERAKGNILERFSAQQFPDLHSELNLSSLELGDSALYFCASSTGGDTEAFFGQGTRLTVV.

About this clone itself: Distinct nucleotide sequences in the sample also encode this CDR3. The chain has TRBV27 and TRBJ2-7, with D unresolved. The V end was cut by 3 bases, the J end by 1 base, with 7 bases between. The germline CDR1 and CDR2 sequences are MNHEY and SMNVEV (reference sequence). There are 13 residues in the CDR3. For the CDR3, the DNA is TGTGCCAGCAGTTTCGGCGTATCCTACGAGCAGTACTTC. It encodes CASSFGVSYEQYF.

CDR3 in DNA: TGTGCCAGCAGTGTTGGGGGCCGTTACAATGAGCAGTTCTTC. Its protein product is CASSVGGRYNEQFF. The rearrangement links TRBV2 to TRBJ2-1; maybe TRBD1 (6 bases). Looked up from germline, CDR1 is SNHLY and CDR2 is FYNNEI. Trimming left V 4 bases short and J 4 bases short, with 11 bases between. CDR3 length: 14 residues.

J is TRBJ2-7 and V is TRBV30, with D unclear. Trimming shortened V by 5 bases and J by 0 bases, and 11 bases separated the two germline ends. The CDR3 has 13 amino acids. Germline values: CDR1 GTSNPN, CDR2 SVGIG (reference sequence). The CDR3 loop reads CAWARPGSYEQYF. The DNA for the CDR3 is TGTGCCTGGGCTCGTCCAGGCTCCTACGAGCAGTACTTC.

This rearrangement joins TRBV4-3 to TRBJ2-1, with D perhaps TRBD2 (5 bases). Germline V gene lookup returns CDR1 LGHNA and CDR2 YSLEER. The V and J ends lost 4 bases and 7 bases respectively, with 11 bases between them. This CDR3 has 13 residues. The CDR3 spells CASSLKLGNEQFF. CDR3 coding DNA: TGCGCCAGCAGCCTCAAACTAGGGAATGAGCAGTTCTTC.

This chain joins TRBV5-1 and TRBJ1-3, with D possibly TRBD1 on 6 matching bases. CDR1 SGHRS and CDR2 YFSETQ come from the germline V gene. Trimming took 5 bases from V and 2 from J, leaving 11 bases between them. The CDR3 runs to 14 residues. The CDR3 coding sequence is TGCGCCAGCAGAGGGGGGGAAACTGGAAACACCATATATTTT. It translates to CASRGGETGNTIYF.

V gene TRBV7-9 combines with J gene TRBJ1-1, with D maybe TRBD1 (6 bases). Trimming shortened V by 5 bases and J by 1 base, and 11 bases separated the two germline ends. This CDR3 has 14 amino acids. The germline V gene has CDR1 SEHNR and CDR2 FQNEAQ (reference sequence). CDR3 residues: CASSPTRGNTEAFF. The CDR3 DNA follows: TGTGCCAGCAGCCCCACCAGGGGGAACACTGAAGCTTTCTTT.

The chain recombines TRBV6-5 with TRBJ2-6, with D possibly being TRBD1 (6 bases). V gave up 6 bases and J gave up 0 bases, with 9 bases separating them. CDR3 length: 15 amino acids. The germline V gene encodes CDR1 MNHEY and CDR2 SVGAGI. The CDR3 is CASSHRVSGANVLTF. As DNA, the CDR3 is TGTGCCAGCAGCCACAGGGTCTCTGGGGCCAACGTCCTGACTTTC.

The chain combines TRBV14 with TRBJ1-2; 8 bases agree with TRBD1. Trimming cost V 2 bases and J 4 bases; bases outside gene matches: 9. The CDR3 runs 16 residues. From germline, CDR1 is SGHDN and CDR2 FVKESK. In DNA, the CDR3 is TGTGCCAGCAGCCAAACCTCTGGACAGGGAAGCTATGGCTACACCTTC. Protein product: CASSQTSGQGSYGYTF.

The chain's CDR3 is CASSMRGDEQYF. In DNA, the CDR3 is TGTGCCAGCAGCATGAGGGGGGACGAGCAGTACTTC. The chain recombines TRBV11-2 with TRBJ2-7, with D perhaps matching TRBD1 or TRBD2 (6 bases each). The ends were cut back, 5 bases at V and 5 bases at J, with 10 bases in the middle. The CDR3 extends over 12 amino acids. Germline V CDR1 and CDR2: SGHAT, FQNNGV.

V gene TRBV30 combines with J gene TRBJ1-3, with D maybe TRBD1 (5 bases). The CDR3 contains 13 residues. The ends were cut back, 4 bases at V and 8 bases at J, with 15 bases in the middle. Germline V CDR1 and CDR2: GTSNPN, SVGIG (reference sequence). CDR3 nucleotide sequence: TGTGCCTGGACGCGGGGCGGTGCGGACACCATATATTTT. It translates to CAWTRGGADTIYF.

The chain links TRBV15 to TRBJ2-2, with unresolved D. The CDR3 consists of 14 residues. Germline lookup yields CDR1 LNHNV and CDR2 YYDKDF (reference sequence). Trimming removed 0 bases from V and 0 bases from J, with 2 bases in between. The CDR3 bases are TGTGCCACCAGCAGAGAGGCGAACACCGGGGAGCTGTTTTTT. It yields the protein CATSREANTGELFF.

This chain joins TRBV28 and TRBJ1-1, with D uncertain. The V end was cut by 3 bases, the J end by 6 bases, with 20 bases between. Looked up from germline, CDR1 is MDHEN and CDR2 is SYDVKM. This CDR3 contains 16 residues. DNA for the CDR3: TGTGCCAGCAGTTTGCGGTGGGGAACCCTGGGCGCTGAAGCTTTCTTT. This encodes CASSLRWGTLGAEAFF.

J is TRBJ2-1 and V is TRBV9; D call uncertain. Between the trimmed V and J ends, which lost 0 bases and 9 bases, there was a span of 10 bases. The CDR3 contains 13 residues. The germline gives CDR1 SGDLS, CDR2 YYNGEE. The CDR3 DNA follows: TGTGCCAGCAGCGTAGAAGCTTGGGGTGAGCAGTTCTTC. This translates into CASSVEAWGEQFF.

This clone was seen a single time. This chain joins TRBV5-4 and TRBJ2-7; 7 positions agree with TRBD2. V gave up 4 bases and J gave up 6 bases; unmatched junction bases: 13. The CDR3 is 15 residues long. Germline CDR1 is SGHNT and CDR2 is YYREEE (reference sequence). This chain's CDR3 is CASSVWTSTFGEQYF. The CDR3 bases are TGTGCCAGCAGCGTGTGGACTAGTACTTTCGGCGAGCAGTACTTC.

This clone has a single count. The chain uses TRBV18 and TRBJ2-1; D call uncertain. V was pared by 3 bases and J by 4 bases, with 13 bases between. Germline V gene sequence: CDR1 KGHSH, CDR2 LQKENI. CDR3 length equals 15 residues. DNA for the CDR3: TGTGCCAGCTCACCTAGCATAGCAGATTACAATGAGCAGTTCTTC. It is translated as CASSPSIADYNEQFF.

The rearrangement links TRBV11-2 to TRBJ2-1; TRBD2 might be the D (7 bases). CDR3 size: 18 residues. Germline values: CDR1 SGHAT, CDR2 FQNNGV. Between the trimmed V and J ends, which lost 5 bases and 6 bases, there was a span of 26 bases. The CDR3: CASSLWLGGASFVNEQFF. The DNA of the CDR3 is TGTGCCAGCAGCCTTTGGCTGGGGGGGGCCTCCTTCGTCAATGAGCAGTTCTTC.